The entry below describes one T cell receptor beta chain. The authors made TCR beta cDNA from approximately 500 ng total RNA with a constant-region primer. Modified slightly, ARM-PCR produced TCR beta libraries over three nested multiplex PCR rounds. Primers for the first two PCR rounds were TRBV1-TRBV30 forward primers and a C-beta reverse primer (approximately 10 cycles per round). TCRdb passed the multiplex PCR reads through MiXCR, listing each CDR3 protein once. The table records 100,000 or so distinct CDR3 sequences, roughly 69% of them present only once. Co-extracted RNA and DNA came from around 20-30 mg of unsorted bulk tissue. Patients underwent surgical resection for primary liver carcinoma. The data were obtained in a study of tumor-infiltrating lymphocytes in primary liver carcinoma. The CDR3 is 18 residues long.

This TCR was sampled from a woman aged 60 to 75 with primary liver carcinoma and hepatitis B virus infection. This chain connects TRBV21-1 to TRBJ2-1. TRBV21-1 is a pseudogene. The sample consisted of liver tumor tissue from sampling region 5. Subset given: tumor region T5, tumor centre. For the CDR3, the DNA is TGTGCCAGCAGCAAGGTTTTCGCTGGGCAGGTGTCCTACAATGAGCAGTTCTTC. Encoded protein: CASSKVFAGQVSYNEQFF.